The present T cell receptor (beta chain) was sequenced within a study of Graves' ophthalmopathy and Graves' hyperthyroidism. By sample share, this clonotype is medium-sized. The TCR beta CDR3 regions underwent amplification from RNA transcripts. The library came from an HTBI-primed first-round RT-PCR and a second-round multiplex PCR. MiXCR, applied by TCRdb to the multiplex PCR reads, yields one record per CDR3 protein. The sample lists 35,000 to 45,000 distinct CDR3 sequences; approximately 46% were seen once. Trimming stripped 0 bases from V and 3 bases from J, with 14 bases between. The CDR3 is 16 residues long. Germline V lookup: CDR1 SGHAT, CDR2 FQNNGV.

This chain links TRBV11-2 with TRBJ1-2; D is unresolved. Sequencing was carried out using peripheral blood. This clonotype was sampled from an adult woman with stable Graves' hyperthyroidism. For the CDR3, the DNA is TGTGCCAGCAGCTTAGATTCGGGCAGAGGTGACTATGGCTACACCTTC. It encodes CASSLDSGRGDYGYTF.